This paragraph covers one TCR beta chain sequence. The target antigen is unknown. TCRdb itself ran the multiplex PCR reads through MiXCR, one entry per CDR3 protein. The sample lists a few hundred thousand distinct CDR3 sequences, about 34% seen once, with under 4.5% in the top ten. This entry is derived from a study of breast tumors, draining lymph nodes, adjacent tissues. The CDR3 is made up of 13 amino acids. Germline assignment: CDR1 SQVTM and CDR2 ANQGSEA. With 4 bases clipped from V and 6 bases from J, the junction kept 8 bases outside the gene matches. Study results and caveats: Tumor TCR diversity was below lymph nodes but above nontumor tissue.

Axillary draining lymph nodes of breast cancer patients supplied the node samples. The chain has TRBV29-1 and TRBJ1-2; TRBD1 aligns across 7 bases. Sequencing used axillary lymph node tissue. The source is a female donor with breast cancer. Some clones in this sample may be carry-over from other donors' samples. The CDR3 sequence is CSVGGQGDDGYTF. The CDR3 DNA is TGCAGCGTTGGAGGGCAGGGGGATGATGGCTACACCTTC.